The clone carrying this T cell receptor (beta chain) was picked up many times. The target antigen is unknown. Using RNA transcripts as the source, TCR beta CDR3 regions were amplified. The HTBI primer set drove a first-round RT-PCR of the TCR CDR3. TCRdb passed the multiplex PCR reads through MiXCR, listing each CDR3 protein once. The data hold 530,000 or so distinct CDR3 sequences, with about half observed a single time. Trimming cost V 4 bases and J 4 bases; bases outside gene matches: 5. This CDR3 is 14 amino acids long. CDR1 is SGHVS, CDR2 FQNEAQ, per germline. The source of the sample is a study of T cells in Graves' hyperthyroidism and ophthalmopathy. Study findings and constraints: Most thyroid clonotypes that were expanded above 0.001 also turned up in blood.

The receptor was isolated from a woman aged 18 to 35 with Graves' hyperthyroidism. The rearrangement uses TRBV7-8 and TRBJ1-1; 8 nucleotides agree with TRBD1. Sequencing was performed on peripheral blood or thyroid tissue (not recorded which). The DNA for the CDR3 is TGTGCCAGCAGCTCTTTTACAGGGGGCACTGAAGCTTTCTTT. Translating it yields CASSSFTGGTEAFF.